Shown below are 8 T cell receptor beta chains from a single sample sequenced in a study of OX40 agonist ivuxolimab in advanced cancers. TCRdb's table, derived via immunoSEQ multiplex PCR, lists solely in-frame clones and lacks some. The table shows 58,000 or so clones, with approximately 82% occurring only once. The sequencing used CD4+ or CD8+ T cells sorted from blood, collected in a trial of the OX40 agonist ivuxolimab. The receptors come from an adult with an advanced solid tumor such as melanoma, head and neck, liver or kidney cancer.

CDR3 bases: TGTGCCAGCAGTTTATCATCGGGGAACGAGCAGTACTTC. Translation gives CASSLSSGNEQYF. The V call is TRBV28, the J call TRBJ2-7; D might be TRBD2 (5 bases). Germline V gene sequence: CDR1 MDHEN, CDR2 SYDVKM. This CDR3 comprises 13 residues. Trimming removed 1 base from V and 5 bases from J, with 9 bases in between.

The chain links TRBV11-2 to TRBJ1-1, with TRBD1 as a possible D gene (6 bases). Germline lookup yields CDR1 SGHAT and CDR2 FQNNGV. V shed 1 base and J shed 4 bases, with 10 bases lying between them. The CDR3 runs 14 residues. As DNA, the CDR3 is TGTGCCAGCAGCTTAGGACAGGCCTCCACTGAAGCTTTCTTT. Encoded protein: CASSLGQASTEAFF.

The J gene is TRBJ1-1, the V gene TRBV5-1; no clear D gene. V was clipped by 4 bases and J by 0 bases, with 10 bases between them. Germline V gene lookup returns CDR1 SGHRS and CDR2 YFSETQ. This CDR3 has 14 amino acids. CDR3 loop: CASSKGRLNTEAFF. The DNA of the CDR3 is TGCGCCAGCAGCAAGGGTAGATTGAACACTGAAGCTTTCTTT. Looking up the rest from reference TRBV5-1 and TRBJ1-1 gives the full variable domain: KAGVTQTPRYLIKTRGQQVTLSCSPISGHRSVSWYQQTPGQGLQFLFEYFSETQRNKGNFPGRFSGRQFSNSRSEMNVSTLELGDSALYLCASSKGRLNTEAFFGQGTRLTVV.

V and J are TRBV7-8 and TRBJ1-6; 11 bases fit TRBD1. The CDR3 covers 16 residues. The ends lost 5 bases at V and 9 bases at J; junction bases unmatched: 9. Germline CDR1 SGHVS, CDR2 FQNEAQ. In nucleotides, the CDR3 is TGTGCCAGCAGCCGACGCGGACAGGGGGCTAGTTCACCCCTCCACTTT. Translating gives CASSRRGQGASSPLHF.

This chain uses TRBV5-1 with TRBJ2-5; 8 nucleotides match TRBD2. CDR1 and CDR2 from the germline V gene are SGHRS and YFSETQ. With V trimmed by 4 bases and J by 3 bases, 5 bases remained unmatched. The CDR3 sequence is 14 residues long. The CDR3 DNA reads as TGCGCCAGCAGCGGGCGGGGGGCCAAAGAGACCCAGTACTTC. This codes for CASSGRGAKETQYF.

The CDR3 sequence is CASSLGDEAGGNTIYF. The CDR3, as DNA: TGTGCCAGCAGCTTAGGGGACGAGGCTGGTGGAAACACCATATATTTT. The chain carries TRBV11-3 and TRBJ1-3; a weak D match, TRBD1 (5 bases). V dropped 1 base and J dropped 3 bases, with 13 bases sitting between them. Germline V gives CDR1 SGHNT, CDR2 YENEEA. The CDR3 contains 16 residues.

This clone was counted once. The chain links TRBV9 to TRBJ1-2; D is undetermined. The CDR3 runs 16 residues. The V end lost 6 bases, the J end lost 1 base, and 19 bases lay between the germline ends. CDR1 and CDR2 from the germline V gene are SGDLS and YYNGEE. Here the CDR3 DNA reads TGTGCCAGCACCCAGGCTGGAAGATCGTTTAACTATGGCTACACCTTC. Amino acids: CASTQAGRSFNYGYTF.

This clone was counted a single time. The rearrangement joins TRBV27 to TRBJ1-2; D is unclear. Germline CDR1 and CDR2: MNHEY and SMNVEV (reference sequence). Between the trimmed V and J ends, which lost 0 bases and 4 bases, there was a span of 6 bases. The length of the CDR3 is 13 residues. CDR3 coding DNA: TGTGCCAGCAGTTTATCAGGTCTCTATGGCTACACCTTC. It specifies CASSLSGLYGYTF.